The sequence of this T cell receptor beta chain was determined in a study of CD8+ T cells in alopecia areata. Study background: Patients in the treated group were given tofacitinib by mouth, 5 to 10 mg twice a day. Whole-study results and caveats: Compared with normal scalp, lesional scalp had higher clonality and more expanded CD8+ clones. Between patients, shared TCR sequences were less clear than in mice. This was possibly due in part to HLA diversity in the patient population.

This clone was seen more than once but under ten times. Antigen specificity is unknown. cDNA reverse transcribed from extracted RNA served as the sequencing template. Sequencing was performed with immunoSEQ multiplex PCR; in TCRdb, only in-frame clones are kept and a portion is missing. The profile shows about 130,000 clones, approximately 49% of them singletons. V gave up 4 bases and J gave up 9 bases, with 11 bases separating them. CDR1 is SGHNT, CDR2 YYREEE, per germline (reference sequence). This CDR3 has 12 amino acids. The material was CD8+ T cells sorted from blood, obtained at week 0. The source of this sequence is a human donor with alopecia areata. The J gene is TRBJ2-1, the V gene TRBV5-4; weak D call: TRBD1 (6 bases). The CDR3 loop reads CASSPQGTEQFF. Here the CDR3 DNA reads TGTGCCAGCAGCCCTCAGGGGACTGAGCAGTTCTTC.